The 11 T cell receptor beta chains below all came from one sample that was sequenced in a study of early T cells in non-severe SARS-CoV-2 infection. TCRdb reanalysed the 5' RACE reads using MiXCR and keeps one entry per CDR3 protein. The sample carries just under 85,000 distinct CDR3 sequences, about 9.4% recorded once. Specimen: whole blood, collected at baseline. The receptor source for this set is an adult who was a healthcare worker with PCR-confirmed SARS-CoV-2 infection or an uninfected control (not recorded which).

The table lists this clonotype with many counts. The chain combines TRBV2 with TRBJ2-7; 10 nucleotides agree with TRBD2. The CDR3 loop spans 15 amino acids. The V segment lost 6 bases and the J segment 2 bases; nucleotides outside the gene matches: 7. CDR1 and CDR2 from the germline V gene are SNHLY and FYNNEI. In DNA form, the CDR3 reads TGTGCCAGCAGCGAGGGACTAGCGCCAACCTACGAGCAGTACTTC. As protein: CASSEGLAPTYEQYF.

V usage is TRBV4-1 and J usage is TRBJ1-5; the D is unclear. This CDR3 region has 14 residues. The germline CDR1 and CDR2 sequences are MGHRA and YSYEKL. The V gene lost 0 bases and the J gene lost 4 bases, with 7 bases spanning the gap. In nucleotides, the CDR3 is TGCGCCAGCAGCCAAGATGACCTTAATCAGCCCCAGCATTTT. Translation: CASSQDDLNQPQHF.

The chain is built from TRBV6-5 and TRBJ2-5; D call uncertain. The CDR3 length is 15 residues. Germline loops: CDR1 MNHEY, CDR2 SVGAGI. The V end lost 0 bases, the J end lost 3 bases, and 11 bases lay between the germline ends. CDR3 in DNA: TGTGCCAGCAGTTACTCGAGTGGCGCAAAAGAGACCCAGTACTTC. This gives the protein CASSYSSGAKETQYF.

This chain connects TRBV6-6 to TRBJ2-1; TRBD1 or TRBD2 may be the D gene (5 bases each). This CDR3 has 13 residues. The V gene lost 8 bases and the J gene lost 5 bases, with 13 bases spanning the gap. Germline CDR1 is MNHNY and CDR2 is SVGAGI (reference sequence). The CDR3 nucleotides are TGTGCCAGCCGGGGCTCTGGAGACAATGAGCAGTTCTTC. Protein product: CASRGSGDNEQFF.

The sample holds one count of this clonotype. The chain combines TRBV7-6 with TRBJ1-1; 9 bases are shared with TRBD1. Germline V gene sequence: CDR1 SGHVS, CDR2 FNYEAQ. The CDR3 is made up of 16 amino acids. The trim removed 2 bases at V and 4 bases at J, leaving 8 bases unmatched. In DNA form, the CDR3 reads TGTGCCAGCAGCTTACTACAGGGGGCTAGGAGCACTGAAGCTTTCTTT. This translates into CASSLLQGARSTEAFF.

This clonotype was found many times. V and J are TRBV5-4 and TRBJ1-2; weak D call: TRBD1 (5 bases). In germline, CDR1 is SGHNT, CDR2 YYREEE (reference sequence). CDR3 size: 11 residues. V dropped 2 bases and J dropped 8 bases, with 7 bases sitting between them. The CDR3 DNA reads TGTGCCAGCAGCTTCGACAGCGGCTACACCTTC. Its protein is CASSFDSGYTF.

This clonotype was seen a handful of times. The V gene is TRBV20-1, the J gene TRBJ2-5, with D uncertain. The V and J ends lost 5 bases and 4 bases respectively, with 11 bases between them. This CDR3 is built from 12 residues. CDR1 is DFQATT and CDR2 is SNEGSKA in the germline V gene (reference sequence). The CDR3 DNA reads as TGCAGTGCTCAGGACCCTCTAGAGACCCAGTACTTC. It encodes CSAQDPLETQYF.

This clonotype showed up many times. CDR3 amino acids: CASSLAGGAYEQYF. CDR3 DNA: TGCGCCAGCAGCCTAGCGGGGGGAGCCTACGAGCAGTACTTC. The chain carries TRBV5-1 and TRBJ2-7, with 11 bases identical to TRBD2. The germline CDR1 and CDR2 sequences are SGHRS and YFSETQ. Trimming cost V 4 bases and J 2 bases; bases outside gene matches: 2. The CDR3 has 14 residues.

This clonotype was detected ten times or more. The V gene is TRBV7-2, the J gene TRBJ1-4; D not resolved. V was trimmed by 6 bases and J by 7 bases, leaving 15 bases between them. The CDR3 loop spans 14 amino acids. Germline CDR1 and CDR2: SGHTA and FQGNSA. Here the CDR3 DNA reads TGTGCCAGCAGTACCGGACCCGGAGGTGAAAAACTGTTTTTT. It encodes CASSTGPGGEKLFF. Looking up the rest from reference TRBV7-2 and TRBJ1-4 gives the full variable domain: GAGVSQSPSNKVTEKGKDVELRCDPISGHTALYWYRQSLGQGLEFLIYFQGNSAPDKSGLPSDRFSAERTGGSVSTLTIQRTQQEDSAVYLCASSTGPGGEKLFFGSGTQLSVL.

This clonotype was observed many times. This chain links TRBV7-9 with TRBJ2-5; the D is unclear. The germline CDR1 and CDR2 sequences are SEHNR and FQNEAQ (reference sequence). CDR3 size: 11 residues. Between the trimmed V and J ends, which lost 5 bases and 4 bases, there was a span of 5 bases. The CDR3 here is CASSRGETQYF. CDR3 DNA sequence: TGTGCCAGCAGCAGAGGAGAGACCCAGTACTTC.

The chain joins TRBV27 to TRBJ2-1; D tentatively fits TRBD1 or TRBD2 (6 bases each). The germline CDR1 and CDR2 sequences are MNHEY and SMNVEV (reference sequence). The CDR3 runs 15 residues. The V end lost 5 bases, the J end lost 7 bases, and 18 bases lay between the germline ends. CDR3 residues: CASSPPLWGANEQFF. CDR3 sequence (DNA): TGTGCCAGCAGTCCCCCGTTGTGGGGGGCAAATGAGCAGTTCTTC.